This record looks at one T cell receptor (beta chain) sequence and its context. The antigen is not known. This CDR3 has 12 amino acids. The germline gives CDR1 LNHNV, CDR2 YYDKDF (reference sequence). Between the trimmed V and J ends, which lost 0 bases and 8 bases, there was a span of 6 bases. This entry is derived from a study of cytomegalovirus exposure and HLA in healthy donors. Findings of the study overall: The authors later found most CMV-associated TCR beta chains appeared HLA-restricted. Some V segments (TRBV6-2 and TRBV6-3 among them) were excluded as indistinguishable. Later genetic work tied a missense DCLRE1C variant to beta-chain V and J trimming.

PCR employed 60 Vbeta and 13 Jbeta primers. The protocol was immunoSEQ multiplex PCR, while the TCRdb copy is restricted to in-frame clones and leaves out a portion. The sample consists of under 130,000 clones, around 86% of them appearing once. This sequence originates from a man aged 25-45 years in good health and CMV-seropositive. The V call is TRBV15, the J call TRBJ2-3; no definite D call. The sequenced sample consisted of PBMCs. In nucleotides, the CDR3 is TGTGCCACCAGCAGAGACCTAATTACGCAGTATTTT. This codes for CATSRDLITQYF.